This TCR beta chain was recorded in a study of blood T cell repertoires in COVID-19. As for the study in general: Some COVID-19 samples were acute and others convalescent; all came from the United States, Italy and Spain.

TCRdb keeps only in-frame clones here, not all; method: immunoSEQ multiplex PCR. The data show 200,000 or so clones, roughly nine tenths seen once. V lost 5 bases, J lost 12 bases, and 14 bases lay in between. There are 12 residues in the CDR3. Germline V lookup: CDR1 MNHEY, CDR2 SMNVEV (reference sequence). The V and J genes are TRBV27 and TRBJ2-1; D not certain. The clonotype comes from a woman in her 70s with acute or convalescent COVID-19. Sequenced material: peripheral blood. The CDR3 loop is CASSPLSRRQFF. Written as DNA, the CDR3 is TGTGCCAGCAGTCCCCTTAGTAGGAGGCAGTTCTTC.